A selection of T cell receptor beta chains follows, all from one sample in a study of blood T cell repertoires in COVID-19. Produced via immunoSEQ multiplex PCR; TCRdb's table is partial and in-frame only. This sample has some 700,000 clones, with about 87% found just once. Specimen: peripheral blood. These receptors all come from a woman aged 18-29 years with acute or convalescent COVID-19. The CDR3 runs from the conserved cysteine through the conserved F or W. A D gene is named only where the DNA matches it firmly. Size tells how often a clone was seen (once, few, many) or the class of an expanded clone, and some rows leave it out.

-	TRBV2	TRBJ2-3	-	CASSSRGDADTQYF	TGTGCCAGCAGCTCCAGGGGAGACGCAGATACGCAGTATTTT
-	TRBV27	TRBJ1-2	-	CASSLKRGGYGYTF	TGTGCCAGCAGTTTAAAGAGGGGGGGGTATGGCTACACCTTC
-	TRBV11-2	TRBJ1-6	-	CASSLVFRASPLHF	TGTGCCAGCAGCTTAGTCTTCAGGGCTTCACCCCTCCACTTT
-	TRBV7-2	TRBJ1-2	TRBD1	CASSLRAPSTGTGNYGYTF	TGTGCCAGCAGCTTAAGGGCCCCATCGACAGGGACCGGTAACTATGGCTACACCTTC
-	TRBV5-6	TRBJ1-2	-	CASSLGGDHGYTF	TGTGCCAGCAGCCTAGGAGGGGATCATGGCTACACCTTC
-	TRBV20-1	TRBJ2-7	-	CSASIPLSYEQYF	TGCAGTGCTAGTATTCCCCTCTCCTACGAGCAGTACTTC
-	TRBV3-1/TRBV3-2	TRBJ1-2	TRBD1	CASSPRDRGSTF	TGTGCCAGCAGCCCCCGGGACAGGGGGTCCACCTTC
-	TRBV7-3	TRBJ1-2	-	CASSLSKGPAKTF	TGTGCCAGCAGCTTGAGTAAGGGGCCGGCAAAGACCTTC
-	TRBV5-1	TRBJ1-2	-	CASSLPPGSPNGYTF	TGCGCCAGCAGCTTGCCCCCGGGGAGTCCCAATGGCTACACCTTC
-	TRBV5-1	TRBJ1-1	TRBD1	CASSSGQGKGSTEAFF	TGCGCCAGCAGCTCCGGACAGGGTAAAGGTAGCACTGAAGCTTTCTTT
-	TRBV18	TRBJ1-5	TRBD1	CASSPQGAISQPQHF	TGTGCCAGCTCACCACAGGGGGCGATTTCACAGCCCCAGCATTTT
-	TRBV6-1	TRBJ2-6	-	CASSEDSSGANVLTF	TGTGCCAGCAGTGAGGACAGCTCTGGGGCCAACGTCCTGACTTTC
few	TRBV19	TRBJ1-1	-	CASSTTGNTEAFF	TGTGCCAGTAGTACGACAGGGAACACTGAAGCTTTCTTT
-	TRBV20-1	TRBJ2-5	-	CSAQRSETQYF	TGCAGTGCCCAGAGGTCAGAGACCCAGTACTTC
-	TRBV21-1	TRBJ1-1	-	CASSLIQGVCTEAFF	TGTGCCAGCAGCCTCATCCAGGGCGTATGCACTGAAGCTTTCTTT
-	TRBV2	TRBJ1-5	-	CASSDRPTGQPQHF	TGTGCCAGCAGTGATAGGCCGACGGGGCAGCCCCAGCATTTT
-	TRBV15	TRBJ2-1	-	CATSRRQAQNEQFF	TGTGCCACCAGCAGGAGACAGGCCCAGAATGAGCAGTTCTTC
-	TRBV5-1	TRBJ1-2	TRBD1	CASSVSGTGSGYGYTF	TGCGCCAGCAGCGTGTCCGGGACAGGGTCCGGCTATGGCTACACCTTC
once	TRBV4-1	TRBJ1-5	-	CASSRDSPNQPQHF	TGCGCCAGCAGCCGAGACAGTCCAAATCAGCCCCAGCATTTT
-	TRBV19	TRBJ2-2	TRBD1	CASSSRGYNTGELFF	TGTGCCAGTTCCTCCAGGGGGTACAACACCGGGGAGCTGTTTTTT
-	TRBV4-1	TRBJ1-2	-	CASSQVVGGDYGYTF	TGCGCCAGCAGCCAAGTGGTTGGCGGGGACTATGGCTACACCTTC
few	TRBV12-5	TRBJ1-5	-	CASGLREGNQPQHF	TGTGCTAGTGGTTTGAGGGAGGGCAATCAGCCCCAGCATTTT
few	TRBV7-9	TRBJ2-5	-	CASSYFVAGYSETQYF	TGTGCCAGCAGCTACTTCGTAGCAGGGTACTCAGAGACCCAGTACTTC
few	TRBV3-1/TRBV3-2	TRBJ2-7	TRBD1	CASTLGQGAVQYF	TGTGCCAGCACCCTCGGACAGGGGGCTGTGCAGTACTTC
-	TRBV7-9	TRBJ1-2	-	CASSLNRNGYTF	TGTGCCAGCAGCTTAAACAGAAATGGCTACACCTTC
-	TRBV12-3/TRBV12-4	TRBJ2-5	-	CASSLGGGETQYF	TGTGCCAGCAGTTTGGGCGGAGGGGAGACCCAGTACTTC
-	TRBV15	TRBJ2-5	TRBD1	CATSSRTGGWETQYF	TGTGCCACCAGCAGTCGGACAGGGGGCTGGGAGACCCAGTACTTC
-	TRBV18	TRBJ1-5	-	CASSLESDQPQHF	TGTGCCAGCTCACTCGAAAGCGATCAGCCCCAGCATTTT
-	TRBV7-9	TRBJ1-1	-	CASSLSGRVTFF	TGTGCCAGCAGCCTTAGCGGTCGGGTAACTTTCTTT
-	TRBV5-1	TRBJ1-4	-	CASSLGAGETNEKLFF	TGCGCCAGCAGCTTGGGGGCTGGTGAGACTAATGAAAAACTGTTTTTT
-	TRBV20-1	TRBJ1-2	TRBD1	CSARDGPGGAF	TGCAGTGCTAGAGACGGCCCAGGGGGTGCCTTC
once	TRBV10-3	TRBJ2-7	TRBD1	CAITPGQGTYEQYF	TGTGCCATCACACCGGGACAGGGGACCTACGAGCAGTACTTC
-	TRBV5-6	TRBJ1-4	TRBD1	CASSYRGTGWNEKLFF	TGTGCCAGCAGTTACAGGGGGACAGGGTGGAATGAAAAACTGTTTTTT
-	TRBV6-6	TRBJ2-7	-	CASQGESYEQYF	TGTGCCAGCCAAGGGGAATCCTACGAGCAGTACTTC
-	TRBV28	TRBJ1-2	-	CASSLKRGGYTF	TGTGCCAGCAGTTTGAAACGCGGTGGCTACACCTTC